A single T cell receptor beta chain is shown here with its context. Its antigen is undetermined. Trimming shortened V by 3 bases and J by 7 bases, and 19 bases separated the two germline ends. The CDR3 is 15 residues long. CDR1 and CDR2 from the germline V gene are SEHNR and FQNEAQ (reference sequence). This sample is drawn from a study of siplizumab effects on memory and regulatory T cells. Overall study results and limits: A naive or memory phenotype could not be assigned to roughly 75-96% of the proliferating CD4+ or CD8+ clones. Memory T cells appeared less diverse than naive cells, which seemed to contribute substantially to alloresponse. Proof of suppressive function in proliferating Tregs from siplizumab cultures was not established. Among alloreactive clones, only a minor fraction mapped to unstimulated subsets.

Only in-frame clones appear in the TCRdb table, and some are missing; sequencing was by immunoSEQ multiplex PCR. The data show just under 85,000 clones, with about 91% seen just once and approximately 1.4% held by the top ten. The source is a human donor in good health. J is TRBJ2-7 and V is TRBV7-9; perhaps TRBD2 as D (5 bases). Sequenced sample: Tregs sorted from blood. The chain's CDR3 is CASSFLRDTMSEQYF. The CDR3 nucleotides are TGTGCCAGCAGCTTCCTTCGGGATACAATGTCGGAGCAGTACTTC.